Listed below are T cell receptor beta chains from one sample, sequenced in a study of shared clonotypes between healthy human individuals. TCRdb's table, derived via immunoSEQ multiplex PCR, lists solely in-frame clones and lacks some. The sample contains about 2.2 million clones, about 92% of which appear only once. Sequencing input: naive CD8+ T cells from PBMCs. Receptor source: a man between 18 and 35 years old in good health. Some clones in this sample may be carry-over from other donors' samples. CDR3s include the opening cysteine and the closing phenylalanine or tryptophan. D genes are given only for firm matches. Only part of the rows carry a size: once, few, many, or a class if the clone is expanded.

j_call: TRBJ2-2; d_call: .; v_call: TRBV4-1; clone_size: .; cdr3_aa: CASSGSLNTGELFF; cdr3_nt: TGCGCCAGCAGCGGATCGTTGAACACCGGGGAGCTGTTTTTT
j_call: TRBJ2-1; d_call: TRBD2; v_call: TRBV7-8; clone_size: .; cdr3_aa: CASSLPSGRFNEQFF; cdr3_nt: TGTGCCAGCAGCTTGCCTAGCGGGAGGTTCAATGAGCAGTTCTTC
j_call: TRBJ1-2; d_call: .; v_call: TRBV7-3; clone_size: once; cdr3_aa: CASSLVQENYGYTF; cdr3_nt: TGTGCCAGCAGCTTAGTACAGGAAAACTATGGCTACACCTTC
j_call: TRBJ1-1; d_call: .; v_call: TRBV18; clone_size: .; cdr3_aa: CASSPPVGREAFF; cdr3_nt: TGTGCCAGCTCACCACCGGTAGGCAGGGAAGCTTTCTTT
j_call: TRBJ1-1; d_call: .; v_call: TRBV6-5; clone_size: .; cdr3_aa: CASNPSRQLGTEAFF; cdr3_nt: TGTGCCAGCAACCCCAGTCGTCAGTTGGGCACTGAAGCTTTCTTT
j_call: TRBJ2-7; d_call: .; v_call: TRBV15; clone_size: .; cdr3_aa: CATSGHDVGSGVEQYF; cdr3_nt: TGTGCCACCAGCGGACATGATGTGGGGTCAGGTGTGGAGCAGTACTTC
j_call: TRBJ2-1; d_call: .; v_call: TRBV7-2; clone_size: .; cdr3_aa: CASSPRTPDSYNEQFF; cdr3_nt: TGTGCCAGCAGCCCCCGAACCCCCGACTCCTACAATGAGCAGTTCTTC
j_call: TRBJ2-1; d_call: .; v_call: TRBV7-9; clone_size: .; cdr3_aa: CASSLAVNREAYNEQFF; cdr3_nt: TGTGCCAGCAGCTTAGCGGTGAACAGGGAGGCATACAATGAGCAGTTCTTC
j_call: TRBJ2-3; d_call: .; v_call: TRBV10-3; clone_size: .; cdr3_aa: CAIRSGPSTDTQYF; cdr3_nt: TGTGCCATCAGGTCGGGGCCTAGCACAGATACGCAGTATTTT
j_call: TRBJ2-1; d_call: .; v_call: TRBV6-1; clone_size: once; cdr3_aa: CASSRDRSSYNEQFF; cdr3_nt: TGTGCCAGCAGCCGGGACCGAAGCTCCTACAATGAGCAGTTCTTC
j_call: TRBJ1-1; d_call: .; v_call: TRBV5-4; clone_size: .; cdr3_aa: CASSPTGAGTEAFF; cdr3_nt: TGTGCCAGCAGCCCCACCGGAGCAGGGACTGAAGCTTTCTTT
j_call: TRBJ2-7; d_call: TRBD1; v_call: TRBV25-1; clone_size: .; cdr3_aa: CANPGQCPFSYEQYF; cdr3_nt: TGTGCCAACCCGGGACAGTGTCCCTTCTCCTACGAGCAGTACTTC
j_call: TRBJ2-2; d_call: TRBD1; v_call: TRBV9; clone_size: .; cdr3_aa: CASSVYLGTESSGELFF; cdr3_nt: TGTGCCAGCAGCGTATACTTGGGGACAGAGTCGTCCGGGGAGCTGTTTTTT
j_call: TRBJ2-7; d_call: .; v_call: TRBV9; clone_size: .; cdr3_aa: CASTVGDGASEQYF; cdr3_nt: TGTGCCAGCACCGTAGGGGACGGAGCCTCCGAGCAGTACTTC
j_call: TRBJ2-7; d_call: .; v_call: TRBV11-2; clone_size: .; cdr3_aa: CATPGPGNYEQYF; cdr3_nt: TGTGCCACCCCGGGGCCGGGGAACTACGAGCAGTACTTC
j_call: TRBJ2-1; d_call: TRBD2; v_call: TRBV4-3; clone_size: .; cdr3_aa: CASSPRTSGRNYNEQFF; cdr3_nt: TGCGCCAGCAGCCCGCGGACTAGCGGGAGAAACTACAATGAGCAGTTCTTC
j_call: TRBJ2-3; d_call: .; v_call: TRBV4-3; clone_size: .; cdr3_aa: CASSQEVLLADTQYF; cdr3_nt: TGCGCCAGCAGCCAAGAGGTGTTATTGGCAGATACGCAGTATTTT
j_call: TRBJ2-1; d_call: TRBD2; v_call: TRBV4-1; clone_size: .; cdr3_aa: CASSQARLRRAGEDYNEQFF; cdr3_nt: TGCGCCAGCAGCCAAGCGCGACTGAGGAGAGCGGGAGAAGACTACAATGAGCAGTTCTTC
j_call: TRBJ1-3; d_call: .; v_call: TRBV19; clone_size: .; cdr3_aa: CASSTRGSGNTIYF; cdr3_nt: TGTGCCAGTAGCACTCGGGGCTCTGGAAACACCATATATTTT
j_call: TRBJ1-2; d_call: .; v_call: TRBV7-9; clone_size: .; cdr3_aa: CASSLDYGYTF; cdr3_nt: TGTGCCAGCAGCTTGGACTATGGCTACACCTTC
j_call: TRBJ1-4; d_call: .; v_call: TRBV9; clone_size: .; cdr3_aa: CASSGGQLNEKLFF; cdr3_nt: TGTGCCAGCAGCGGGGGGCAGCTTAATGAAAAACTGTTTTTT
j_call: TRBJ1-5; d_call: .; v_call: TRBV7-9; clone_size: .; cdr3_aa: CASSLGSPQPPQRPQHF; cdr3_nt: TGTGCCAGCAGCTTAGGTTCCCCCCAGCCCCCACAACGACCCCAGCATTTT
j_call: TRBJ1-2; d_call: .; v_call: TRBV28; clone_size: .; cdr3_aa: CASSFRTWLTGYGYTF; cdr3_nt: TGTGCCAGCAGTTTCCGGACTTGGCTAACAGGCTATGGCTACACCTTC
j_call: TRBJ2-7; d_call: .; v_call: TRBV14; clone_size: once; cdr3_aa: CASSHPTGKYEQYF; cdr3_nt: TGTGCCAGCAGCCACCCAACCGGGAAATACGAGCAGTACTTC
j_call: TRBJ2-5; d_call: .; v_call: TRBV10-3; clone_size: .; cdr3_aa: CAISEFGREVRETQYF; cdr3_nt: TGTGCCATCAGTGAGTTCGGCAGGGAGGTACGGGAGACCCAGTACTTC
j_call: TRBJ1-1; d_call: TRBD1; v_call: TRBV7-3; clone_size: .; cdr3_aa: CASSPQGGHTEAFF; cdr3_nt: TGTGCCAGCAGCCCACAGGGGGGTCACACTGAAGCTTTCTTT
j_call: TRBJ2-7; d_call: .; v_call: TRBV7-9; clone_size: .; cdr3_aa: CASSLTRAPYEQYF; cdr3_nt: TGTGCCAGCAGCTTAACCAGGGCCCCCTACGAGCAGTACTTC
j_call: TRBJ1-6; d_call: .; v_call: TRBV11-2; clone_size: .; cdr3_aa: CASSLDLVQALGSPLHF; cdr3_nt: TGTGCCAGCAGCTTAGATCTAGTGCAGGCTTTAGGATCACCCCTCCACTTT
j_call: TRBJ2-7; d_call: .; v_call: TRBV4-1; clone_size: .; cdr3_aa: CASSQVVGNPLGEQYF; cdr3_nt: TGCGCCAGCAGCCAAGTTGTTGGGAACCCATTAGGGGAGCAGTACTTC
j_call: TRBJ1-1; d_call: TRBD1; v_call: TRBV27; clone_size: once; cdr3_aa: CASSHSGGMNTEAFF; cdr3_nt: TGTGCCAGCAGTCACTCAGGGGGAATGAACACTGAAGCTTTCTTT
j_call: TRBJ1-1; d_call: .; v_call: TRBV14; clone_size: .; cdr3_aa: CASSQDPIGRANTEAFF; cdr3_nt: TGTGCCAGCAGCCAAGACCCCATCGGCAGGGCTAACACTGAAGCTTTCTTT
j_call: TRBJ2-7; d_call: .; v_call: TRBV10-2; clone_size: few; cdr3_aa: CASSDYEQYF; cdr3_nt: TGCGCCAGCAGTGACTACGAGCAGTACTTC
j_call: TRBJ1-1; d_call: .; v_call: TRBV29-1; clone_size: few; cdr3_aa: CSVERKTGLPTEAFF; cdr3_nt: TGCAGCGTCGAACGAAAAACAGGGCTCCCGACTGAAGCTTTCTTT
j_call: TRBJ2-3; d_call: .; v_call: TRBV9; clone_size: .; cdr3_aa: CASSPLSREKADTQYF; cdr3_nt: TGTGCCAGCAGCCCTCTTAGTAGGGAGAAGGCAGATACGCAGTATTTT
j_call: TRBJ2-7; d_call: .; v_call: TRBV9; clone_size: .; cdr3_aa: CASSVVPGTYEQYF; cdr3_nt: TGTGCCAGCAGCGTAGTCCCAGGAACCTACGAGCAGTACTTC
j_call: TRBJ1-1; d_call: TRBD1; v_call: TRBV28; clone_size: .; cdr3_aa: CASSPRTVQGQGEAFF; cdr3_nt: TGTGCCAGCAGTCCCCGGACCGTACAGGGGCAGGGTGAAGCTTTCTTT
j_call: TRBJ1-1; d_call: .; v_call: TRBV2; clone_size: .; cdr3_aa: CASSAGLNTEAFF; cdr3_nt: TGTGCCAGCAGTGCGGGATTGAACACTGAAGCTTTCTTT
j_call: TRBJ2-5; d_call: TRBD2; v_call: TRBV6-5; clone_size: .; cdr3_aa: CASRTSGEQETQYF; cdr3_nt: TGTGCCAGCCGGACTAGCGGAGAACAAGAGACCCAGTACTTC
j_call: TRBJ2-1; d_call: .; v_call: TRBV4-3; clone_size: .; cdr3_aa: CASSPIGQGFYNEQFF; cdr3_nt: TGCGCCAGCAGTCCAATAGGGCAGGGCTTCTACAATGAGCAGTTCTTC
j_call: TRBJ2-2; d_call: TRBD2; v_call: TRBV19; clone_size: .; cdr3_aa: CASRLGGTNTGELFF; cdr3_nt: TGTGCCAGTAGACTGGGGGGGACCAACACCGGGGAGCTGTTTTTT
j_call: TRBJ1-1; d_call: .; v_call: TRBV28; clone_size: .; cdr3_aa: CASSFGENTEAFF; cdr3_nt: TGTGCCAGCAGTTTCGGGGAGAACACTGAAGCTTTCTTT
j_call: TRBJ2-7; d_call: .; v_call: TRBV2; clone_size: .; cdr3_aa: CASSAVGEGSYEQYF; cdr3_nt: TGTGCCAGCAGTGCGGTGGGAGAGGGCTCCTACGAGCAGTACTTC
j_call: TRBJ2-7; d_call: TRBD1; v_call: TRBV6-1; clone_size: .; cdr3_aa: CASSEWTGTMQDEQYF; cdr3_nt: TGTGCCAGCAGTGAGTGGACAGGTACCATGCAGGACGAGCAGTACTTC
j_call: TRBJ1-3; d_call: .; v_call: TRBV2; clone_size: once; cdr3_aa: CASSDSTVSGNTIYF; cdr3_nt: TGTGCCAGCAGTGACTCTACAGTCTCTGGAAACACCATATATTTT
j_call: TRBJ1-1; d_call: TRBD1; v_call: TRBV11-2; clone_size: .; cdr3_aa: CASSQTGGGGNTEAFF; cdr3_nt: TGTGCCAGCAGCCAAACAGGGGGCGGTGGGAACACTGAAGCTTTCTTT
j_call: TRBJ1-2; d_call: TRBD1; v_call: TRBV7-9; clone_size: .; cdr3_aa: CASSQHGTDIYGYTF; cdr3_nt: TGTGCCAGCAGCCAACACGGGACAGATATTTATGGCTACACCTTC
j_call: TRBJ2-7; d_call: TRBD2; v_call: TRBV9; clone_size: .; cdr3_aa: CASSVEPSGYSYEQYF; cdr3_nt: TGTGCCAGCAGCGTAGAACCTAGCGGGTACTCCTACGAGCAGTACTTC
j_call: TRBJ1-1; d_call: .; v_call: TRBV14; clone_size: .; cdr3_aa: CASSSRVMNTEAFF; cdr3_nt: TGTGCCAGCAGCTCCCGGGTTATGAACACTGAAGCTTTCTTT
j_call: TRBJ2-2; d_call: TRBD2; v_call: TRBV5-1; clone_size: .; cdr3_aa: CASSSAGGTGELFF; cdr3_nt: TGCGCCAGCAGCTCAGCGGGAGGGACCGGGGAGCTGTTTTTT
j_call: TRBJ2-1; d_call: TRBD2; v_call: TRBV5-4; clone_size: few; cdr3_aa: CASSYQWGSGSSVGNEQFF; cdr3_nt: TGTGCCAGCAGCTACCAGTGGGGTAGCGGGAGTTCCGTTGGAAATGAGCAGTTCTTC
j_call: TRBJ1-5; d_call: .; v_call: TRBV7-9; clone_size: .; cdr3_aa: CASRGASNQPQHF; cdr3_nt: TGTGCCAGCAGGGGGGCTAGCAATCAGCCCCAGCATTTT
j_call: TRBJ2-3; d_call: TRBD2; v_call: TRBV18; clone_size: .; cdr3_aa: CASSSGTSGSTDTQYF; cdr3_nt: TGTGCCAGCTCATCCGGGACTAGCGGAAGCACAGATACGCAGTATTTT
j_call: TRBJ1-2; d_call: TRBD1; v_call: TRBV5-6; clone_size: .; cdr3_aa: CASRSPGGYGYTF; cdr3_nt: TGTGCCAGCAGGTCACCAGGGGGGTATGGCTACACCTTC
j_call: TRBJ1-5; d_call: .; v_call: TRBV5-6; clone_size: .; cdr3_aa: CASSLGAGANQPQHF; cdr3_nt: TGTGCCAGCAGCTTGGGGGCAGGGGCCAATCAGCCCCAGCATTTT
j_call: TRBJ2-1; d_call: .; v_call: TRBV12-5; clone_size: .; cdr3_aa: CASGIHKNEQFF; cdr3_nt: TGTGCTAGTGGTATCCACAAAAATGAGCAGTTCTTC